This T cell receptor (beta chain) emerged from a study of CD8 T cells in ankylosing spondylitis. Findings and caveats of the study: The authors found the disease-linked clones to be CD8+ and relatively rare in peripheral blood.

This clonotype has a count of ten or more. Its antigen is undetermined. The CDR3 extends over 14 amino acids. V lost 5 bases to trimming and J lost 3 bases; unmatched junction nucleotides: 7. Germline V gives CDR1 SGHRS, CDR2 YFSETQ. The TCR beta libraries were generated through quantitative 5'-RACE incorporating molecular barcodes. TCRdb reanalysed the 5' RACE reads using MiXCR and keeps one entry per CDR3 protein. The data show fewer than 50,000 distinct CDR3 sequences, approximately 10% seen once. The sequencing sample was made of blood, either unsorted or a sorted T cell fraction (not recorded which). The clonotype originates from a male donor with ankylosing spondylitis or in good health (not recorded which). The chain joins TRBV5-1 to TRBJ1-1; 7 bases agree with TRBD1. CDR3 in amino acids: CASRNQGEDTEAFF. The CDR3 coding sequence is TGCGCCAGCAGGAACCAGGGGGAGGACACTGAAGCTTTCTTT. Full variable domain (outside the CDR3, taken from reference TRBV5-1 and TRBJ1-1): KAGVTQTPRYLIKTRGQQVTLSCSPISGHRSVSWYQQTPGQGLQFLFEYFSETQRNKGNFPGRFSGRQFSNSRSEMNVSTLELGDSALYLCASRNQGEDTEAFFGQGTRLTVV.